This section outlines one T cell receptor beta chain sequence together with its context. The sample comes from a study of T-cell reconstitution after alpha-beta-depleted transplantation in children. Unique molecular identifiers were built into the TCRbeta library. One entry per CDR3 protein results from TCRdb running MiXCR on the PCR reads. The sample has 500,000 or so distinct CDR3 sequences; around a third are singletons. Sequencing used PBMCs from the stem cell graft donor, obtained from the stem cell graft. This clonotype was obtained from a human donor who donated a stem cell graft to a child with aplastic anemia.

This CDR3 reads CASSQEWRLAGGNNEQFF. In DNA, the CDR3 is TGCGCCAGCAGCCAAGAATGGAGGCTAGCGGGAGGGAACAATGAGCAGTTCTTC. The J gene is TRBJ2-1, the V gene TRBV4-3; 12 positions match TRBD2. The CDR3 contains 18 residues. Germline CDR1 and CDR2: LGHNA and YSLEER. The ends lost 0 bases at V and 5 bases at J; junction bases unmatched: 8.